The 10 T cell receptor beta chains given below trace back to one sample, sequenced in a study of beta chain features in type 1 diabetes. Study-wide results and limits: When Type 1 diabetes patients were examined, their TCRB CDR3s proved moderately but significantly shorter in all four CD4+ subsets.

cDNA synthesis used the whole RNA isolate, giving expressed TCRB sequences. Measured with immunoSEQ multiplex PCR; TCRdb has only the in-frame clones, and not every one. This sample has approximately 140,000 clones, with 7% to 10% found just once. These receptors lack a known antigen. Sequenced sample: central memory CD4+ T cells from blood. These receptors all come from a man aged 25 to 40 with type 1 diabetes.

This clone has only a few counts. The chain combines TRBV2 with TRBJ1-2; 7 positions agree with TRBD1. J lost 4 bases, V lost 1 base, and 3 bases had no gene match. The CDR3 is 14 amino acids. Germline V lookup: CDR1 SNHLY, CDR2 FYNNEI. CDR3 DNA sequence: TGTGCCAGCAGTGAAGGCGAGGGGGCCTATGGCTACACCTTC. Amino acid sequence: CASSEGEGAYGYTF.

The sample holds a few counts of this clone. The chain has TRBV27 and TRBJ2-3, with 8 bases matching TRBD2. The trim removed 6 bases at V and 0 bases at J, leaving 5 bases unmatched. The V gene's germline CDR1 is MNHEY and CDR2 SMNVEV (reference sequence). This CDR3 spans 15 amino acids. The CDR3 DNA reads as TGTGCCAGCAGCCCTTTAGCGGGGAGCACAGATACGCAGTATTTT. Translating gives CASSPLAGSTDTQYF.

A few counts support this clone. V is TRBV7-8 and J is TRBJ2-7, with 10 positions matching TRBD2. J lost 3 bases, V lost 1 base, and 3 bases had no gene match. This CDR3 contains 15 residues. In germline, CDR1 is SGHVS, CDR2 FQNEAQ. CDR3 bases: TGTGCCAGCAGCTTAGTTGGGACTAGCGTCTACGAGCAGTACTTC. It specifies CASSLVGTSVYEQYF.

There are a few counts of this clone. The rearrangement uses TRBV7-2 and TRBJ2-5; D gene ambiguous. V lost 3 bases and J lost 2, with 7 bases in between. Germline loops: CDR1 SGHTA, CDR2 FQGNSA. This CDR3 has 13 residues. The CDR3 reads CASSFLRQETQYF. CDR3 nucleotides: TGTGCCAGCAGCTTCTTGCGACAAGAGACCCAGTACTTC.

This clone was counted only a few times. This chain connects TRBV20-1 to TRBJ1-2; D not certain. The CDR3 is made up of 11 amino acids. Between the trimmed V and J ends, which lost 3 bases and 8 bases, there was a span of 10 bases. CDR1 and CDR2 (germline): DFQATT, SNEGSKA (reference sequence). The CDR3 region has the DNA TGCAGTGCTAGCGGAGGGCACGGCTACACCTTC. Translated, it gives CSASGGHGYTF.

This clone was observed a few times. V is TRBV7-3 and J is TRBJ2-1, with unresolved D. The CDR3 sequence is 13 residues long. V shed 3 bases and J shed 9 bases, with 12 bases lying between them. In germline, CDR1 is SGHTA, CDR2 FQGTGA. CDR3 sequence: CASSFSRMGEQFF. CDR3 sequence (DNA): TGTGCCAGCAGCTTTAGCCGGATGGGTGAGCAGTTCTTC.

This sequence joins TRBV20-1 and TRBJ1-1; D is unclear. The length of the CDR3 is 11 residues. The germline V gene encodes CDR1 DFQATT and CDR2 SNEGSKA (reference sequence). V dropped 6 bases and J dropped 2 bases, with 7 bases sitting between them. The CDR3 is CSASGNTEAFF. The CDR3 region has the DNA TGCAGTGCCTCGGGAAACACTGAAGCTTTCTTT.

This clone occurred a few times. The chain employs TRBV6-6 and TRBJ1-1, with 7 bases fitting TRBD1. V shed 7 bases and J 1 base; nucleotides not matched to a gene: 6. This CDR3 comprises 14 residues. Per germline, CDR1 MNHNY and CDR2 SVGAGI (reference sequence). The CDR3 is CASITDRSNTEAFF. CDR3 nucleotide sequence: TGTGCCAGCATTACGGACAGGTCGAACACTGAAGCTTTCTTT.

This clone appeared a few times. This chain joins TRBV6-5 and TRBJ2-3; 7 bases match TRBD2. With V trimmed by 7 bases and J by 3 bases, 10 bases remained unmatched. CDR1 and CDR2 from the germline V gene are MNHEY and SVGAGI. The CDR3 runs 15 residues. This CDR3 reads CASIFRGERTDTQYF. CDR3 in DNA: TGTGCCAGCATTTTCCGGGGGGAGAGGACAGATACGCAGTATTTT.

The V and J genes are TRBV6-5 and TRBJ1-2; TRBD1 is a possible D gene (6 bases). CDR1 and CDR2 from the germline V gene are MNHEY and SVGAGI. V lost 5 bases and J lost 2, with 6 bases in between. The length of the CDR3 is 12 residues. The CDR3 sequence: CASSTGNYGYTF. DNA of the CDR3: TGTGCCAGCAGTACAGGGAACTATGGCTACACCTTC.